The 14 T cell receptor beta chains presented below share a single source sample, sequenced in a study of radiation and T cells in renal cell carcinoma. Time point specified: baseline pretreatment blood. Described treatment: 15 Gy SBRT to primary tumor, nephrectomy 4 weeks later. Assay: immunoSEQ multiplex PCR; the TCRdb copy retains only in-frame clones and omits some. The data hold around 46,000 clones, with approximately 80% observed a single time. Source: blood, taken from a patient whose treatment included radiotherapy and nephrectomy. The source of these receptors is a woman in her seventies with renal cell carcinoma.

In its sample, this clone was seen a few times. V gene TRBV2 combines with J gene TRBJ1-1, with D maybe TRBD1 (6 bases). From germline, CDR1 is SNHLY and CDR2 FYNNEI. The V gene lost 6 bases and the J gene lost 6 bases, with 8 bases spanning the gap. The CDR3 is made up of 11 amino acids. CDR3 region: CASRTGSEAFF. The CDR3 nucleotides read TGTGCCAGCAGAACAGGGTCTGAAGCTTTCTTT.

The CDR3 sequence is CASSIIFVNTEAFF. DNA of the CDR3: TGTGCCAGCAGCATAATTTTTGTGAACACTGAAGCTTTCTTT. The V gene is TRBV2, the J gene TRBJ1-1; no definite D call. The CDR3 is made up of 14 amino acids. Trimming removed 6 bases from V and 0 bases from J, with 11 bases in between. From germline, CDR1 is SNHLY and CDR2 FYNNEI.

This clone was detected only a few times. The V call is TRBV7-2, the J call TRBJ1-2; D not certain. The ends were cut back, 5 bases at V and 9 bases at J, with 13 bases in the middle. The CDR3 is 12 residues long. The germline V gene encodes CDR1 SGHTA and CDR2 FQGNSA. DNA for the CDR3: TGTGCCAGCAGCCCCACGGACGTAAGCTACACCTTC. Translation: CASSPTDVSYTF.

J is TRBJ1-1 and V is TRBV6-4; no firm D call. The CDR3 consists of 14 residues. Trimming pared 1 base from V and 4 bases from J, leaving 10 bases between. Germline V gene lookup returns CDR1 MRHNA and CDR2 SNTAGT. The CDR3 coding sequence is TGTGCCAGCAGTGACTTCCTGGGTTCCACTGAAGCTTTCTTT. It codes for CASSDFLGSTEAFF.

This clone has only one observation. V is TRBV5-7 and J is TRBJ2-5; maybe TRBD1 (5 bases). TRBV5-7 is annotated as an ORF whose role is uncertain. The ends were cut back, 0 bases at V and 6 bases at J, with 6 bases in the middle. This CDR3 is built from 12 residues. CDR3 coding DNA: TGTGCCAGCAGCTTGGACAGGCAGACCCAGTACTTC. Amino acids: CASSLDRQTQYF.

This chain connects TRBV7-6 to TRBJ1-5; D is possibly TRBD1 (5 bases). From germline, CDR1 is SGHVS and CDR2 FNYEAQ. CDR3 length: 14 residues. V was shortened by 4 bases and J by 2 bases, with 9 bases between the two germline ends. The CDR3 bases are TGTGCCAGCAGCTCCGGGACGGGCAATCAGCCCCAGCATTTT. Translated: CASSSGTGNQPQHF.

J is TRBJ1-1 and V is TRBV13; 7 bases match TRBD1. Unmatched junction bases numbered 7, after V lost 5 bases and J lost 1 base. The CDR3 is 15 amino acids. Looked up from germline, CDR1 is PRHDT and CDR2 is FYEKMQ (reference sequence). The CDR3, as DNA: TGTGCCAGCAGCGGAGACAGGGCAAAGAACACTGAAGCTTTCTTT. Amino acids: CASSGDRAKNTEAFF.

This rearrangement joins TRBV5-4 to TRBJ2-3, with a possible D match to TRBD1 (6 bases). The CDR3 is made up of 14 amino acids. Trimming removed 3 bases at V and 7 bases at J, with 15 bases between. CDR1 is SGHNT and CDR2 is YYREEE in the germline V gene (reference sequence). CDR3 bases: TGTGCCAGCAGCTCTGACAGGACCACCCATACGCAGTATTTT. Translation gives CASSSDRTTHTQYF.

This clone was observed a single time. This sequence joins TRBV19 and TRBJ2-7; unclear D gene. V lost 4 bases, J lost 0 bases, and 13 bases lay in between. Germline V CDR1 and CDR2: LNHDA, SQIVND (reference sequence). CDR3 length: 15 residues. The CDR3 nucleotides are TGTGCCAGTAGTAGAGCTCTATTGGGCTCCTACGAGCAGTACTTC. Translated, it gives CASSRALLGSYEQYF.

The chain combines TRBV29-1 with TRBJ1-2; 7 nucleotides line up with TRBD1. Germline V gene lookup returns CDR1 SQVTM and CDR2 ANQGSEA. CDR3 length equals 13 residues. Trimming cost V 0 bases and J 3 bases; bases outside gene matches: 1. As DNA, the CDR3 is TGCAGCGTTGAAGAAGGGACAGACTATGGCTACACCTTC. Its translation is CSVEEGTDYGYTF.

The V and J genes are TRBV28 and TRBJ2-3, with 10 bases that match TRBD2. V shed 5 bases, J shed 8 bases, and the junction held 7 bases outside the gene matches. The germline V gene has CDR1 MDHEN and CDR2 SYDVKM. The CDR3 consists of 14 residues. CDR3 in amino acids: CASSPRTSGSTQYF. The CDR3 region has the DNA TGTGCCAGCAGTCCCCGGACTAGCGGTAGTACGCAGTATTTT.

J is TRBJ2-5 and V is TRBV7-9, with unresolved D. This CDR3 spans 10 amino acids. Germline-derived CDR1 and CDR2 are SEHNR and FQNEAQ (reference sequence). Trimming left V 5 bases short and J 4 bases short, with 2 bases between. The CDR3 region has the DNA TGTGCCAGCAGCCGAGAGACCCAGTACTTC. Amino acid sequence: CASSRETQYF.

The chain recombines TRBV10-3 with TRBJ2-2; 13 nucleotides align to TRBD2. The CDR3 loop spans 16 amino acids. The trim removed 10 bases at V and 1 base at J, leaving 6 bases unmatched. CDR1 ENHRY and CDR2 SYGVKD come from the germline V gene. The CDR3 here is CATRLAGGLNTGELFF. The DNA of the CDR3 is TGTGCCACTCGACTAGCGGGAGGCCTGAACACCGGGGAGCTGTTTTTT.

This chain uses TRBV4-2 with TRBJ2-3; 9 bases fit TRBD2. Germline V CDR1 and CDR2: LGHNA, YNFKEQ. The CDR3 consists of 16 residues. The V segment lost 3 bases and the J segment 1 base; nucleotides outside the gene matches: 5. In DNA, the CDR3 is TGTGCCAGCAGCCATTGGGGCGGGGGGGGCACAGATACGCAGTATTTT. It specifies CASSHWGGGGTDTQYF.